A single sample is the source of the 7 T cell receptor beta chains below, sequenced in a study of T cells in Graves' hyperthyroidism and ophthalmopathy. Amplification yielded TCR beta CDR3 regions, with RNA transcripts as the source. An initial round of RT-PCR targeting the TCR CDR3 relied on the HTBI primer set. Via MiXCR, TCRdb re-called the multiplex PCR reads, giving one row per CDR3 protein. The sample yields 300,000 to 400,000 distinct CDR3 sequences, 15% to 20% seen once. Sequenced material: blood. The receptor source for this set is a woman in her 50s with Graves' hyperthyroidism.

The table lists this clonotype with a few counts. This chain links TRBV7-2 with TRBJ2-3, with D perhaps matching TRBD2 (5 bases). This CDR3 comprises 16 residues. Germline lookup yields CDR1 SGHTA and CDR2 FQGNSA. V lost 5 bases, J lost 7 bases, and 22 bases lay in between. The CDR3 reads CASSLRTVKPLYTQYF. CDR3 nucleotides: TGTGCCAGCAGCCTCAGGACTGTTAAACCCCTCTATACGCAGTATTTT.

This clonotype was seen a handful of times. J is TRBJ1-2 and V is TRBV3-1; TRBD1 might be the D (6 bases). The CDR3 is made up of 13 amino acids. The germline V gene has CDR1 LGHDT and CDR2 YNNKEL (reference sequence). The germline V and J ends were trimmed by 3 bases and 8 bases, with 13 bases remaining between them. Here the CDR3 reads CASSQGGGEGYTF. DNA for the CDR3: TGTGCCAGCAGCCAGGGGGGCGGGGAAGGCTACACCTTC. Combining the CDR3 with reference TRBV3-1 and TRBJ1-2 gives the whole variable domain DTAVSQTPKYLVTQMGNDKSIKCEQNLGHDTMYWYKQDSKKFLKIMFSYNNKELIINETVPNRFSPKSPDKAHLNLHINSLELGDSAVYFCASSQGGGEGYTFGSGTRLTVV.

This clonotype was observed many times. J is TRBJ1-1 and V is TRBV11-2; no clear D. The length of the CDR3 is 12 residues. CDR1 is SGHAT, CDR2 FQNNGV, per germline. The V end lost 3 bases, the J end lost 6 bases, and 8 bases lay between the germline ends. CDR3 sequence: CASSFGVPEAFF. CDR3 in DNA: TGTGCCAGCAGCTTTGGGGTCCCTGAAGCTTTCTTT.

Ten or more counts support this clonotype. This chain joins TRBV5-1 and TRBJ2-3; 9 nucleotides agree with TRBD1. Looked up from germline, CDR1 is SGHRS and CDR2 is YFSETQ. V trimming: 1 base; J trimming: 0 bases; junction bases outside the gene matches: 6. This CDR3 has 17 residues. The CDR3 sequence is CASSLYTGGASTDTQYF. In DNA form, the CDR3 reads TGCGCCAGCAGCTTGTACACAGGGGGCGCAAGCACAGATACGCAGTATTTT.

This clonotype was picked up many times. V gene TRBV28 combines with J gene TRBJ2-7; maybe TRBD2 (6 bases). Germline V gene lookup returns CDR1 MDHEN and CDR2 SYDVKM. V was trimmed by 6 bases and J by 2 bases, leaving 14 bases between them. This CDR3 spans 14 amino acids. The DNA for the CDR3 is TGTGCCAGCAGGGAGCGAGCTAGCGCCTACGAGCAGTACTTC. Translation: CASRERASAYEQYF.

The V and J genes are TRBV6-1 and TRBJ2-3; 8 nucleotides match TRBD1. The CDR3 totals 16 residues. Per germline, CDR1 MNHNS and CDR2 SASEGT. With 2 bases clipped from V and 3 bases from J, the junction kept 7 bases outside the gene matches. The CDR3 nucleotides are TGTGCCAGCAGTGAATATGACAGGGGTGAGACAGATACGCAGTATTTT. Its translation: CASSEYDRGETDTQYF.

This clonotype was detected only a few times. V and J are TRBV11-1 and TRBJ1-4; possible D gene TRBD1, 5 bases. CDR1 and CDR2 from the germline V gene are SGHAT and FQDESV (reference sequence). The length of the CDR3 is 14 residues. V was shortened by 2 bases and J by 5 bases, with 9 bases between the two germline ends. The CDR3 sequence is CASSLTGPNEKLFF. The CDR3 DNA is TGTGCCAGCAGCTTAACGGGACCCAATGAAAAACTGTTTTTT.